Listed below are T cell receptor beta chains from one sample, sequenced in a study of cytomegalovirus exposure and HLA in healthy donors. Sequenced by immunoSEQ multiplex PCR; TCRdb stores in-frame clones only, minus some. The sample yields around 160,000 clones, 80% to 85% seen once. The sequencing sample was made of PBMCs. These TCRs come from a human donor in good health. Each CDR3 is given with its conserved first and last residue. The D gene is left open where the match is weak. A row's size may be missing; if present it is once, few, many or a size class.

D: -
size: -
V: TRBV19
J: TRBJ1-2
DNA: TGTGCCAGTAGTGAGGGTCCGGGGGATTACGGCTACACCTTC
CDR3: CASSEGPGDYGYTF

D: TRBD2
size: -
V: TRBV4-3
J: TRBJ2-3
DNA: TGCGCCAGCAGCCAAGATCGGGGACTAGTCATAGATACGCAGTATTTT
CDR3: CASSQDRGLVIDTQYF

D: -
size: -
V: TRBV6-1
J: TRBJ2-3
DNA: TGTGCCAGCAGTGATGTCGGGGGCACAGATACGCAGTATTTT
CDR3: CASSDVGGTDTQYF

D: -
size: few
V: TRBV19
J: TRBJ2-3
DNA: TGTGCCAGTAGTATAACGCCGGGTAGCACAGATACGCAGTATTTT
CDR3: CASSITPGSTDTQYF

D: -
size: few
V: TRBV29-1
J: TRBJ2-7
DNA: TGCAGCGTTGAAAGTGGGGCCGATAAGGTTTTTTTC
CDR3: CSVESGADKVFF

D: -
size: few
V: TRBV28
J: TRBJ1-1
DNA: TGTGCCAGCAGTTCAGGGCGTCAGATCACTGAAGCTTTCTTT
CDR3: CASSSGRQITEAFF

D: TRBD1
size: -
V: TRBV6-6
J: TRBJ1-1
DNA: TGTGCCAGCACCCGACAGGGAACTGAAGCTTTCTTT
CDR3: CASTRQGTEAFF

D: -
size: -
V: TRBV6-1
J: TRBJ2-7
DNA: TGTGCCAGCAGCGCTGACTTCTCCTACGAGCAGTACTTC
CDR3: CASSADFSYEQYF

D: -
size: once
V: TRBV5-6
J: TRBJ2-7
DNA: TGTGCCAGCAGCTTGAGGGGCTCCTACGAGCAGTACTTC
CDR3: CASSLRGSYEQYF

D: TRBD2
size: -
V: TRBV5-4
J: TRBJ2-3
DNA: TGTGCCAGCAGCGCTGGGGGAGCGGGGGGGCTAAGTACAGATACGCAGTATTTT
CDR3: CASSAGGAGGLSTDTQYF

D: TRBD2
size: -
V: TRBV6-5
J: TRBJ2-3
DNA: TGTGCCAGCAGTTCCTTAGCGGGCGCTGATACGCAGTATTTT
CDR3: CASSSLAGADTQYF

D: -
size: -
V: TRBV7-2
J: TRBJ2-7
DNA: TGTGCCAGCAGCTTAACTGGGGGCTTATCCTACGAGCAGTACTTC
CDR3: CASSLTGGLSYEQYF

D: TRBD2
size: few
V: TRBV4-1
J: TRBJ2-2
DNA: TGCGCCAGCAGCCAATCCCCTCGACTAGCGGGGGGAAAGGTCACCGGGGAGCTGTTTTTT
CDR3: CASSQSPRLAGGKVTGELFF

D: -
size: once
V: TRBV19
J: TRBJ2-1
DNA: TGTGCCAGTAGTTTTACAGGGAGCTCCTACAATGAGCAGTTCTTC
CDR3: CASSFTGSSYNEQFF

D: -
size: -
V: TRBV5-1
J: TRBJ1-1
DNA: TGCGCCAGCAGCTTAACAGATAGGGGGAACACTGAAGCTTTCTTT
CDR3: CASSLTDRGNTEAFF

D: -
size: -
V: TRBV6-1
J: TRBJ2-5
DNA: TGTGCCAGCAGTGAACGTGTGGCCTCGCGGGAGACCCAGTACTTC
CDR3: CASSERVASRETQYF

D: -
size: once
V: TRBV5-8
J: TRBJ1-1
DNA: TGTGCCAGCACACACAGGATTTCGCGAGCTTTCTTT
CDR3: CASTHRISRAFF

D: -
size: once
V: TRBV6-5
J: TRBJ2-1
DNA: TGTGCCAGCAGGTACCAAGGGACTTCTGAGCAGTTCTTC
CDR3: CASRYQGTSEQFF

D: -
size: -
V: TRBV15
J: TRBJ2-7
DNA: TGTGCCACCAGCAGATACCGACAGGCCCCCTACGAGCAGTACTTC
CDR3: CATSRYRQAPYEQYF

D: TRBD2
size: -
V: TRBV4-2
J: TRBJ2-3
DNA: TGTGCCAGCAGCCCCCACGCGGGGGGGCCTACAGATACGCAGTATTTT
CDR3: CASSPHAGGPTDTQYF

D: TRBD1
size: -
V: TRBV6-5
J: TRBJ1-1
DNA: TGTGCCAGCAGTCAGGGACAGGCCACTGAAGCTTTCTTT
CDR3: CASSQGQATEAFF

D: -
size: few
V: TRBV27
J: TRBJ1-6
DNA: TGTGCCAGCAGTTTATCGCGGGGAGGGCTCTCCTATAATTCACCCCTCCACTTT
CDR3: CASSLSRGGLSYNSPLHF

D: TRBD1
size: -
V: TRBV7-2
J: TRBJ1-2
DNA: TGTGCCAGCAGCTTAGACAGGGGACGTGGCTACACCTTC
CDR3: CASSLDRGRGYTF

D: -
size: -
V: TRBV7-2
J: TRBJ1-1
DNA: TGTGCCAGCAGCCCACAGACCCAGAACACTGAAGCTTTCTTT
CDR3: CASSPQTQNTEAFF

D: TRBD1
size: few
V: TRBV12-5
J: TRBJ1-5
DNA: TGTGCTAGTGGTTTGGTTCTATGGGACAGACGGGCCACTCAGCCCCAGCATTTT
CDR3: CASGLVLWDRRATQPQHF

D: -
size: -
V: TRBV25-1
J: TRBJ1-6
DNA: TGTGCCAGCAGTGAATTGACACGAAATAATTCACCCCTCCACTTT
CDR3: CASSELTRNNSPLHF

D: -
size: -
V: TRBV13
J: TRBJ1-2
DNA: TGTGCCAGCAGCTCGTCGACACAAGTCTATGGCTACACCTTC
CDR3: CASSSSTQVYGYTF

D: TRBD1
size: -
V: TRBV7-8
J: TRBJ2-3
DNA: TGTGCCAGCAGCTGGGCGGGGACAGGCGCGGGGCAGTATTTT
CDR3: CASSWAGTGAGQYF

D: -
size: few
V: TRBV5-1
J: TRBJ2-7
DNA: TGCGCCAGCAGCCCGGGACATGGCTCCTACGAGCAGTACTTC
CDR3: CASSPGHGSYEQYF

D: -
size: -
V: TRBV5-6
J: TRBJ2-7
DNA: TGTGCCAGCAGCATAATGGGGCAGTACTCCTACGAGCAGTACTTC
CDR3: CASSIMGQYSYEQYF

D: TRBD1
size: -
V: TRBV27
J: TRBJ2-7
DNA: TGTGCCAGCAGTCCCATCCCGACAGGGGGCTACGAGCAGTACTTC
CDR3: CASSPIPTGGYEQYF

D: TRBD1
size: -
V: TRBV18
J: TRBJ2-1
DNA: TGTGCCAGCTCACCCGGGACAGCACCCTACAATGAGCAGTTCTTC
CDR3: CASSPGTAPYNEQFF

D: TRBD2
size: -
V: TRBV5-1
J: TRBJ2-2
DNA: TGCGCCAGCAGCTACTTTTCCAGCGGGGGGGCGAACACCGGGGAGCTGTTTTTT
CDR3: CASSYFSSGGANTGELFF

D: -
size: -
V: TRBV5-4
J: TRBJ2-2
DNA: TGTGCCAGCAGCTTAGGCCTAGCACTCTCCACCGGGGAGCTGTTTTTT
CDR3: CASSLGLALSTGELFF

D: -
size: -
V: TRBV5-8
J: TRBJ2-2
DNA: TGTGCCAGCAGCTTGTATGTCAGGACGAACACCGGGGAGCTGTTTTTT
CDR3: CASSLYVRTNTGELFF

D: -
size: -
V: TRBV5-6
J: TRBJ1-6
DNA: TGTGCCAGCGGGGGCAGGGCGGATAATTCACCCCTCCACTTT
CDR3: CASGGRADNSPLHF

D: -
size: -
V: TRBV27
J: TRBJ2-7
DNA: TGTGCCAGCAGCCCGAGTTCCCTCGACTACGAGCAGTACTTC
CDR3: CASSPSSLDYEQYF

D: TRBD1
size: -
V: TRBV7-2
J: TRBJ2-4
DNA: TGTGCCAGCAGCGCAACTTATCAGGGGGTAATAGCCAAAAACATTCAGTACTTC
CDR3: CASSATYQGVIAKNIQYF

D: -
size: -
V: TRBV11-2
J: TRBJ2-7
DNA: TGTGCCAGCAGCTTCGAACGAGGGTCCTACGAGCAGTACTTC
CDR3: CASSFERGSYEQYF

D: -
size: few
V: TRBV4-3
J: TRBJ1-1
DNA: TGCGCCAGCAGCCAAGATCAGGGGTACGGTGAAGCTTTCTTT
CDR3: CASSQDQGYGEAFF

D: -
size: -
V: TRBV7-9
J: TRBJ1-1
DNA: TGTGCCAGCACCGTAGGGGGGGTGGTGGATACTGAAGCTTTCTTT
CDR3: CASTVGGVVDTEAFF

D: TRBD1
size: -
V: TRBV9
J: TRBJ1-2
DNA: TGTGCCAGCAGCCCCCCGGGACAGGGGATACAATATGGCTACACCTTC
CDR3: CASSPPGQGIQYGYTF

D: -
size: -
V: TRBV13
J: TRBJ1-2
DNA: TGTGCCAGCAGCTTAGGAGTATCGGGTGGCTACACCTTC
CDR3: CASSLGVSGGYTF

D: -
size: few
V: TRBV27
J: TRBJ2-7
DNA: TGTGCCAGCAGTTCCACAGGGAGAGAGCAGTACTTC
CDR3: CASSSTGREQYF

D: TRBD2
size: -
V: TRBV4-3
J: TRBJ2-3
DNA: TGCGCCAGCAGCCAAGGTACTAGCGGGGATTCAGATACGCAGTATTTT
CDR3: CASSQGTSGDSDTQYF

D: -
size: -
V: TRBV25-1
J: TRBJ2-6
DNA: TGTGCCAGCAGTCCCTTCGGGGAGAGTTCAGGGGCCAACGTCCTGACTTTC
CDR3: CASSPFGESSGANVLTF

D: TRBD1
size: -
V: TRBV5-1
J: TRBJ1-6
DNA: TGCGCCAGCAGCCCGGGACAGCTGGATAATTCACCCCTCCACTTT
CDR3: CASSPGQLDNSPLHF

D: -
size: -
V: TRBV7-2
J: TRBJ1-1
DNA: TGTGCCAGCAGCTTATCCGGGAACACTGAAGCTTTCTTT
CDR3: CASSLSGNTEAFF

D: -
size: -
V: TRBV4-3
J: TRBJ2-1
DNA: TGCGCCAGCAGCCAAGGTGGCAACAATGAGCAGTTCTTC
CDR3: CASSQGGNNEQFF

D: -
size: few
V: TRBV4-2
J: TRBJ1-1
DNA: TGTGCCAGCAGCCAGAATAAAGATCGGGCTTTCTTT
CDR3: CASSQNKDRAFF

D: -
size: -
V: TRBV6-5
J: TRBJ1-1
DNA: TGTGCCATAACCAGGGGAGCGAACACTGAAGCTTTCTTT
CDR3: CAITRGANTEAFF

D: TRBD1
size: -
V: TRBV29-1
J: TRBJ1-2
DNA: TGCAGCGTTGACGCCCAGGGGGTCGGCTACACCTTC
CDR3: CSVDAQGVGYTF

D: TRBD2
size: -
V: TRBV5-1
J: TRBJ2-5
DNA: TGCGCCAGCAGCTCTGGGTCTAGCGGGGGAGAGACCCAGTACTTC
CDR3: CASSSGSSGGETQYF

D: -
size: -
V: TRBV5-4
J: TRBJ2-2
DNA: TGTGCCAGCAGCAGGATGGGACTTTCCGGGGAGCTGTTTTTT
CDR3: CASSRMGLSGELFF

D: -
size: -
V: TRBV9
J: TRBJ1-1
DNA: TGTGCCAGCAGCGCGATGGCGGGCACTGAAGCTTTCTTT
CDR3: CASSAMAGTEAFF

D: -
size: -
V: TRBV6-1
J: TRBJ2-7
DNA: TGTGCCAGCAGTGTGCAGGTGAACTACGAGCAGTACTTC
CDR3: CASSVQVNYEQYF

D: -
size: -
V: TRBV14
J: TRBJ1-2
DNA: TGTGCCAGCAGCCAAGCCCTGTCTGGGGACATACTAAACTATGGCTACACCTTC
CDR3: CASSQALSGDILNYGYTF

D: TRBD1
size: -
V: TRBV9
J: TRBJ2-5
DNA: TGTGCCAGCAGTAGAAAGCCGGGACAGGGAGAGACCCAGTACTTC
CDR3: CASSRKPGQGETQYF

D: TRBD2
size: -
V: TRBV15
J: TRBJ2-5
DNA: TGTGCCACCGCATCCTCAGCGGGGGGTGGAGAGACCCAGTACTTC
CDR3: CATASSAGGGETQYF

D: TRBD2
size: -
V: TRBV11-2
J: TRBJ2-3
DNA: TGTGCCAGCAGCTTACTGGGGACTACCGGGCAGTATTTT
CDR3: CASSLLGTTGQYF